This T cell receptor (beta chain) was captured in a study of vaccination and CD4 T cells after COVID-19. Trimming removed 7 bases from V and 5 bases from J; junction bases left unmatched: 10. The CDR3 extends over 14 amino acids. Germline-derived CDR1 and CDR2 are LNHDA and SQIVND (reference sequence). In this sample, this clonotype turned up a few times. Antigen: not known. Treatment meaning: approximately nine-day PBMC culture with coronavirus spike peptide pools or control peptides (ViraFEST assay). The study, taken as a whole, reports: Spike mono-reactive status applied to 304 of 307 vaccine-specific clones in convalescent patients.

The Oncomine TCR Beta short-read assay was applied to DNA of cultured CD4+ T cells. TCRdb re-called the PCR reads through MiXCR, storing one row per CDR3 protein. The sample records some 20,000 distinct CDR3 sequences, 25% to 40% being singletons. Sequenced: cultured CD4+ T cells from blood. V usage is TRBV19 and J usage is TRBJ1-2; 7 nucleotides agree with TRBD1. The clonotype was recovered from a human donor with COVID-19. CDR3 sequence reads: CASNIRGQLYGYTF. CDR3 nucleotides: TGTGCCAGTAACATTCGGGGACAGCTATATGGCTACACCTTC.